This T cell receptor (beta chain) was identified in a study of early T cells in non-severe SARS-CoV-2 infection. Study-wide background: From unsorted whole blood, bulk RNA was sequenced, and the chains remained unpaired. Study-level points and caveats: Missing private and CD4 specificities, VDJdb matching favored anti-spike CD8 responses.

This clonotype occurred a few times. Its antigen is not known. Trimming cost V 3 bases and J 0 bases; bases outside gene matches: 6. Per the germline V gene, CDR1 is MNHNS and CDR2 is SASEGT. The CDR3 is made up of 16 amino acids. Individual cDNA molecules each received unique molecular identifiers attached to them. TCRdb re-called the 5' RACE reads with MiXCR, one entry per CDR3 protein. The sample consists of roughly 55,000 distinct CDR3 sequences, approximately 10% of them appearing once. Sequencing was performed on whole blood. V and J are TRBV6-1 and TRBJ2-7, with 9 bases aligning to TRBD1. This receptor was taken from an adult who was a healthcare worker with PCR-confirmed SARS-CoV-2 infection or an uninfected control (not recorded which). The CDR3 loop reads CASSDPGTGTSYEQYF. In DNA, the CDR3 is TGTGCCAGCAGTGACCCGGGGACAGGGACCTCCTACGAGCAGTACTTC.